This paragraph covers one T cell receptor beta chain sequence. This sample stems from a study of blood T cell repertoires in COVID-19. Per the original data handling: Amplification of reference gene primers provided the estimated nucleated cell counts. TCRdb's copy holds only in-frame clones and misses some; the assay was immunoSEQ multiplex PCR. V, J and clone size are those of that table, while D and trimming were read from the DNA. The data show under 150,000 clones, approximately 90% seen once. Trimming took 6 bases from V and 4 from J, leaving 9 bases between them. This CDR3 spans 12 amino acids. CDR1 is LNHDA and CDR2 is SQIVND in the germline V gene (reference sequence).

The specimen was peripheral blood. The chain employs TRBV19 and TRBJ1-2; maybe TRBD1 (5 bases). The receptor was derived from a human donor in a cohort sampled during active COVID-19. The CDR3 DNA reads TGTGCCAGTAGGAGGGACTTCTATGGCTACACCTTC. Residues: CASRRDFYGYTF.